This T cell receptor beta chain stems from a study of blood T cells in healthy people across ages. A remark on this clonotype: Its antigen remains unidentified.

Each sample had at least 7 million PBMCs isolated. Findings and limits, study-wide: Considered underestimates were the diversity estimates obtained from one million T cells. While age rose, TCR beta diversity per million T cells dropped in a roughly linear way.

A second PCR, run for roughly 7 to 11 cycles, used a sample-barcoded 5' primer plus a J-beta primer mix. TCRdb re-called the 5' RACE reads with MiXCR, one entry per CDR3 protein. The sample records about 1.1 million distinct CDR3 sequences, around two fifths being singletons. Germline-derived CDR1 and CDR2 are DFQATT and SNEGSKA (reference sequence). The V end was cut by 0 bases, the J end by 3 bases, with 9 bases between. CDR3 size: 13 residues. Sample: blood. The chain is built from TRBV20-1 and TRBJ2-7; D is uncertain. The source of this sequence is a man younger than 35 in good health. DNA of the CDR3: TGCAGTGCTAGAGATCTCAACAGCTACGAGCAGTACTTC. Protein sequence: CSARDLNSYEQYF.